These 17 T cell receptor beta chains share one sample of origin, sequenced in a study of CD8+CD57+ T cells in acquired aplastic anemia. The TCR beta profiling, which covered VDJ combination and CDR3 sequence, was carried out using genomic DNA as the template. From the reads, TCRdb called clonotypes with MiXCR, one entry per CDR3 protein. The sample gives roughly 170,000 distinct CDR3 sequences, about 60% of which show up once; about 41% is in the top ten. Sequenced material: sorted CD4+, CD8+, or CD8+CD57+ T cells (not recorded which) from PBMCs. Source of these receptors: a human donor in good health.

This clonotype has at least ten counts. The chain employs TRBV9 and TRBJ2-2; D gene ambiguous. The germline V gene encodes CDR1 SGDLS and CDR2 YYNGEE. The CDR3 extends over 15 amino acids. V lost 2 bases, J lost 1 base, and 9 bases lay in between. The CDR3 DNA reads TGTGCCAGCAGCGTGCGACATAAGAACACCGGGGAGCTGTTTTTT. Protein product: CASSVRHKNTGELFF.

This chain uses TRBV7-3 with TRBJ1-1; TRBD1 agrees at 11 bases. Germline V gene lookup returns CDR1 SGHTA and CDR2 FQGTGA. This CDR3 region has 17 residues. J lost 2 bases, V lost 5 bases, and 10 bases had no gene match. DNA of the CDR3: TGTGCCAGCAGCACCGGACAGGGGGCAGGGGAAAACACTGAAGCTTTCTTT. This translates into CASSTGQGAGENTEAFF.

The rearrangement links TRBV5-1 to TRBJ1-1; D gene uncertain. Trimming removed 4 bases at V and 5 bases at J, with 15 bases between. The length of the CDR3 is 14 residues. Germline CDR1 is SGHRS and CDR2 is YFSETQ. CDR3 nucleotides: TGCGCCAGCAGCCCCGGAACAGAAGGTACTGAAGCTTTCTTT. Residues: CASSPGTEGTEAFF.

This clonotype was recorded many times. The rearrangement joins TRBV20-1 to TRBJ2-7; D might be TRBD1 (6 bases). This CDR3 has 14 amino acids. Germline CDR1 and CDR2: DFQATT and SNEGSKA (reference sequence). The V end was cut by 6 bases, the J end by 2 bases, with 17 bases between. CDR3: CSATDLRGTYEQYF. As DNA, the CDR3 is TGCAGTGCCACAGACCTCAGGGGAACCTACGAGCAGTACTTC.

This clonotype was observed many times. The chain couples TRBV9 to TRBJ1-3; D is perhaps TRBD1 (6 bases). Germline CDR1 and CDR2: SGDLS and YYNGEE. V was clipped by 3 bases and J by 0 bases, with 10 bases between them. The CDR3 has 15 amino acids. The CDR3, as DNA: TGTGCCAGCAGCGGGTGGACAGACTCTGGAAACACCATATATTTT. It encodes CASSGWTDSGNTIYF.

This sequence joins TRBV7-8 and TRBJ2-7; D is perhaps TRBD2 (5 bases). The V gene lost 2 bases and the J gene lost 6 bases, with 17 bases spanning the gap. The CDR3 extends over 15 amino acids. CDR1 and CDR2 (germline): SGHVS, FQNEAQ. This chain's CDR3 is CASSLRTYNRAEQYF. CDR3 bases: TGTGCCAGCAGCTTACGGACTTATAATAGGGCCGAGCAGTACTTC.

The chain couples TRBV2 to TRBJ1-1; no clear D gene. In germline, CDR1 is SNHLY, CDR2 FYNNEI. CDR3 size: 13 residues. V gave up 6 bases and J gave up 0 bases, with 8 bases separating them. The CDR3 region has the DNA TGTGCCAGCAGGAACAGAATGAACACTGAAGCTTTCTTT. This codes for CASRNRMNTEAFF.

This clonotype was counted ten times or more. The chain recombines TRBV6-2 or TRBV6-3 with TRBJ2-2; D tentatively fits TRBD1 or TRBD2 (6 bases each). V lost 6 bases and J lost 6, with 11 bases in between. CDR1 and CDR2 from the germline V gene are MNHEY and SVGEGT. CDR3 length: 13 amino acids. CDR3 sequence: CASRSGGPGELFF. For the CDR3, the DNA is TGTGCCAGCAGATCTGGGGGGCCCGGGGAGCTGTTTTTT.

This clonotype was observed many times. The genes are TRBV4-1 and TRBJ2-1; D gene uncertain. Germline V gene lookup returns CDR1 MGHRA and CDR2 YSYEKL. This CDR3 region has 14 residues. V lost 4 bases to trimming and J lost 5 bases, with 12 bases between them. CDR3: CASSLPSGDNEQFF. Here the CDR3 DNA reads TGCGCCAGCAGCCTACCTTCCGGAGACAATGAGCAGTTCTTC.

Points on this clonotype: This may stem from a read error, because a much larger clone lies one nucleotide away. The chain combines TRBV11-3 with TRBJ2-5; the D gene is possibly TRBD2 (5 bases). Germline V gene sequence: CDR1 SGHNT, CDR2 YENEEA. Trimming shortened V by 4 bases and J by 2 bases, and 17 bases separated the two germline ends. The CDR3 runs to 16 residues. As DNA, the CDR3 is TGTGCCAGCAGCTCCCGCGTAGCCAGCGGTCAAGAGACCCAGTACTTC. Protein product: CASSSRVASGQETQYF.

The chain recombines TRBV10-1 with TRBJ2-7, with D possibly being TRBD1 (5 bases). The germline V and J ends were trimmed by 3 bases and 3 bases, with 15 bases remaining between them. This CDR3 is 15 amino acids long. Per the germline V gene, CDR1 is WNHNN and CDR2 is SYGVQD (reference sequence). The CDR3 sequence is CASSDRTGSNYEQYF. CDR3 in DNA: TGCGCCAGCAGTGATAGAACAGGCTCGAACTACGAGCAGTACTTC.

This clonotype was seen ten or more times. The gene calls are TRBV7-9 and TRBJ2-5; 7 bases are shared with TRBD2. Germline V gives CDR1 SEHNR, CDR2 FQNEAQ (reference sequence). The ends lost 1 base at V and 2 bases at J; junction bases unmatched: 4. CDR3 length equals 15 residues. CDR3 sequence (DNA): TGTGCCAGCAGCTTAGGGGGAGGGCCACAAGAGACCCAGTACTTC. It specifies CASSLGGGPQETQYF.

V gene TRBV7-9 combines with J gene TRBJ1-3; D uncertain. This CDR3 contains 19 residues. Trimming took 1 base from V and 3 from J, leaving 22 bases between them. Germline-derived CDR1 and CDR2 are SEHNR and FQNEAQ (reference sequence). The CDR3 DNA reads TGTGCCAGCAGCTTAGTGTCGGGCCGTACCATAGGTAGTGGAAACACCATATATTTT. Residues: CASSLVSGRTIGSGNTIYF.

This clonotype came up many times. This chain joins TRBV13 and TRBJ2-1, with 9 bases that match TRBD2. V was pared by 5 bases and J by 3 bases, with 5 bases of the junction left unmatched. The germline CDR1 and CDR2 sequences are PRHDT and FYEKMQ (reference sequence). The CDR3 is made up of 15 amino acids. The DNA for the CDR3 is TGTGCCAGCAGCAAGCGGGAGGCCTTCTACAATGAGCAGTTCTTC. This encodes CASSKREAFYNEQFF. Based on the CDR3 plus reference TRBV13 and TRBJ2-1, the full variable domain is AAGVIQSPRHLIKEKRETATLKCYPIPRHDTVYWYQQGPGQDPQFLISFYEKMQSDKGSIPDRFSAQQFSDYHSELNMSSLELGDSALYFCASSKREAFYNEQFFGPGTRLTVL.

As regards this clonotype: At one of its ends the junction is not consistent with the germline gene, which may arise from a read error. The chain recombines TRBV5-1 with TRBJ1-1; 7 positions match TRBD1. Germline CDR1 and CDR2: SGHRS and YFSETQ. The CDR3 consists of 14 residues. As DNA, the CDR3 is TGCGCCAGCAGCTTGGCAGACAGGGACTACGAAGCTTCCTTT. Protein sequence: CASSLADRDYEASF. Filled out from reference TRBV5-1 and TRBJ1-1, the complete variable domain reads KAGVTQTPRYLIKTRGQQVTLSCSPISGHRSVSWYQQTPGQGLQFLFEYFSETQRNKGNFPGRFSGRQFSNSRSEMNVSTLELGDSALYLCASSLADRDYEASFGQGTRLTVV.

This clonotype was seen repeatedly, ten times or more. The chain is built from TRBV9 and TRBJ2-1; weak D call: TRBD2 (6 bases). The germline CDR1 and CDR2 sequences are SGDLS and YYNGEE. The CDR3 consists of 15 residues. Between the trimmed V and J ends, which lost 3 bases and 1 base, there was a span of 11 bases. This CDR3 is CASSAGSRSYNEQFF. The CDR3 region has the DNA TGTGCCAGCAGCGCCGGGAGTAGATCCTACAATGAGCAGTTCTTC. Full variable domain (remainder filled in from reference TRBV9 and TRBJ2-1): DSGVTQTPKHLITATGQRVTLRCSPRSGDLSVYWYQQSLDQGLQFLIQYYNGEERAKGNILERFSAQQFPDLHSELNLSSLELGDSALYFCASSAGSRSYNEQFFGPGTRLTVL.

This clonotype was detected ten times or more. The chain carries TRBV11-1 and TRBJ2-7; 7 bases fit TRBD2. V dropped 5 bases and J dropped 2; count of bases not matched to a gene: 12. The CDR3 runs to 16 residues. Germline values: CDR1 SGHAT, CDR2 FQDESV (reference sequence). CDR3 coding DNA: TGTGCCAGCAGCCGATTGTACGGGAGGCAGGCCTACGAGCAGTACTTC. Translation: CASSRLYGRQAYEQYF.